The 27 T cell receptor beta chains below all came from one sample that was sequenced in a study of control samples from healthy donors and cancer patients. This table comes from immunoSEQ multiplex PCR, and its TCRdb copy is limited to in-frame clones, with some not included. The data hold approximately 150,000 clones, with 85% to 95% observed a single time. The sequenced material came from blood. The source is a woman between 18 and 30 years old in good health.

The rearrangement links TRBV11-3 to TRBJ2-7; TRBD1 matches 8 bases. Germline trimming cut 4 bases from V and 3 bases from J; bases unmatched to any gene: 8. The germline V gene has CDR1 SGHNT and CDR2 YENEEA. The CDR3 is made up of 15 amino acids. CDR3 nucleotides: TGTGCCAGCAGCTCCGGACAGGGCCCGATCTACGAGCAGTACTTC. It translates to CASSSGQGPIYEQYF.

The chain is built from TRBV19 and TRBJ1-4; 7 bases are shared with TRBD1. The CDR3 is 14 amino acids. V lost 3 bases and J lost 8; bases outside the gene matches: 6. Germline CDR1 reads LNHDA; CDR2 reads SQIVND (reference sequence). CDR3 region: CASSMGRGEEKLFF. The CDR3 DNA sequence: TGTGCCAGTAGTATGGGCAGGGGGGAAGAAAAACTGTTTTTT.

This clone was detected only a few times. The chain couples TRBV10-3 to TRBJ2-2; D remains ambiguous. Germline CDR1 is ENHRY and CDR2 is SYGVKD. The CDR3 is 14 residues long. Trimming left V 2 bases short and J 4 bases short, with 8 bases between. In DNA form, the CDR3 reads TGTGCCATCAGTGAGCCCCCCGGCACCGGGGAGCTGTTTTTT. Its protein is CAISEPPGTGELFF.

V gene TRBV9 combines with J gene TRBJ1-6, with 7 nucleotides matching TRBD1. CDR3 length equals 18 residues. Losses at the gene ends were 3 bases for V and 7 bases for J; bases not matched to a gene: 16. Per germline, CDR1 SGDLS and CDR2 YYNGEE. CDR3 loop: CASSGSTDRASRNSPLHF. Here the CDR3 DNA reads TGTGCCAGCAGCGGAAGCACCGACAGGGCTAGCCGGAATTCACCCCTCCACTTT.

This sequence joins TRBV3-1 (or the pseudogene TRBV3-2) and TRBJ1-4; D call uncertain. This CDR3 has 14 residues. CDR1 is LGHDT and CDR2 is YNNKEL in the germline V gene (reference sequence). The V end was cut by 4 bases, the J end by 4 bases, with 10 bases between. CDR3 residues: CASSRETHNEKLFF. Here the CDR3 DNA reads TGTGCCAGCAGCCGGGAGACTCATAATGAAAAACTGTTTTTT.

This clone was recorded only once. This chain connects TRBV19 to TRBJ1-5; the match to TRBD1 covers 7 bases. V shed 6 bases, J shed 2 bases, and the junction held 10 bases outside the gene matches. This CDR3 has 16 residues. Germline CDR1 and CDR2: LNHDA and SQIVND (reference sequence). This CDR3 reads CASRSTGTGGNQPQHF. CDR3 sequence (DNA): TGTGCCAGTAGATCGACAGGGACGGGCGGCAATCAGCCCCAGCATTTT.

The chain's CDR3 is CASSLIRSGGTEAFF. Here the CDR3 DNA reads TGTGCCAGCAGTTTAATCAGGTCCGGGGGCACTGAAGCTTTCTTT. This chain joins TRBV27 and TRBJ1-1, with D perhaps TRBD1 (5 bases). Between the trimmed V and J ends, which lost 2 bases and 4 bases, there was a span of 14 bases. Germline loops: CDR1 MNHEY, CDR2 SMNVEV (reference sequence). The CDR3 has 15 residues.

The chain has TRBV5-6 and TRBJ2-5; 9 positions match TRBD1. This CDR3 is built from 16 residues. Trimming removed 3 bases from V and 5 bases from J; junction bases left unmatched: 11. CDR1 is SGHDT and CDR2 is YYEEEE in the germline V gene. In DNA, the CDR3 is TGTGCCAGCAGCTCGTCTTCCGGGACAGGGTGGGAGACCCAGTACTTC. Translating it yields CASSSSSGTGWETQYF.

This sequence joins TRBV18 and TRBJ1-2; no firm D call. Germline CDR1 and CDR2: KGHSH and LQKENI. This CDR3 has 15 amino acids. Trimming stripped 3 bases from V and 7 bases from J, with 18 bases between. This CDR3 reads CASSPRTGFAGGYTF. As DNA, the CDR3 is TGTGCCAGCTCACCTCGGACCGGGTTTGCGGGTGGCTACACCTTC. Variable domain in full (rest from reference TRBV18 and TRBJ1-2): NAGVMQNPRHLVRRRGQEARLRCSPMKGHSHVYWYRQLPEEGLKFMVYLQKENIIDESGMPKERFSAEFPKEGPSILRIQQVVRGDSAAYFCASSPRTGFAGGYTFGSGTRLTVV.

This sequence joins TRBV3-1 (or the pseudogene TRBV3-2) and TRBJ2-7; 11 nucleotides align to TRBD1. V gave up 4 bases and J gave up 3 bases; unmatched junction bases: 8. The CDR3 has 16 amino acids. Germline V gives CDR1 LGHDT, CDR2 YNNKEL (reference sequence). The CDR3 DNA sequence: TGTGCCAGCAGCCGGACAGGGGGCGGAGAGGTCTACGAGCAGTACTTC. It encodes CASSRTGGGEVYEQYF.

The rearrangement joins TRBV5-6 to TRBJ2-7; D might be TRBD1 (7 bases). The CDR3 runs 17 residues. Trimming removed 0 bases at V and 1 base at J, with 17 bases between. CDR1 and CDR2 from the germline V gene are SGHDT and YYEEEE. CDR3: CASSLVTRTGGSYEQYF. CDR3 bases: TGTGCCAGCAGCTTGGTTACTCGGACAGGAGGGTCCTACGAGCAGTACTTC.

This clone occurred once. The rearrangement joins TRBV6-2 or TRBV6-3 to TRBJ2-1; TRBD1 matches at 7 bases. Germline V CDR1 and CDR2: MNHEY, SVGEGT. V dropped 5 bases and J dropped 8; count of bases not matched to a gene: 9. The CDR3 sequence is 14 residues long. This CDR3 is CASSMTGTVHEQFF. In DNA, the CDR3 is TGTGCCAGCAGTATGACCGGGACAGTCCATGAGCAGTTCTTC.

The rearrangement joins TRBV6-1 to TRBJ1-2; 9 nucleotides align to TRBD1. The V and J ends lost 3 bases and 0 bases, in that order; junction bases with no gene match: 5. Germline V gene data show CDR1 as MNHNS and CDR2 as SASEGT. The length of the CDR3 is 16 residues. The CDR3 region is CASSDRQGEANYGYTF. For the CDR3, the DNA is TGTGCCAGCAGTGACAGACAGGGGGAAGCTAACTATGGCTACACCTTC.

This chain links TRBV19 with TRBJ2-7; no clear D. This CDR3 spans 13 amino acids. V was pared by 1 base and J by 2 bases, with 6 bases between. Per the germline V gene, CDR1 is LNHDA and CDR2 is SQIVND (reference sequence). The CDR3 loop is CASSIGVAYEQYF. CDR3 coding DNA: TGTGCCAGTAGTATAGGGGTAGCCTACGAGCAGTACTTC.

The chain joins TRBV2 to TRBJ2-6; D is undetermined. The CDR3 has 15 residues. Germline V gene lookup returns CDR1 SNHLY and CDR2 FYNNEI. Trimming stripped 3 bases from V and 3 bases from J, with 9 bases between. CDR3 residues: CASSDGMVGANVLTF. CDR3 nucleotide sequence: TGTGCCAGCAGTGATGGGATGGTTGGGGCCAACGTCCTGACTTTC.

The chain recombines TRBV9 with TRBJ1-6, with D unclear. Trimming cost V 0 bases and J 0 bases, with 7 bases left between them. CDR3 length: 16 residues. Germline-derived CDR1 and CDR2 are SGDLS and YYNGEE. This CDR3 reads CASSVDGSSYNSPLHF. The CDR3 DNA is TGTGCCAGCAGCGTAGACGGTAGCTCCTATAATTCACCCCTCCACTTT.

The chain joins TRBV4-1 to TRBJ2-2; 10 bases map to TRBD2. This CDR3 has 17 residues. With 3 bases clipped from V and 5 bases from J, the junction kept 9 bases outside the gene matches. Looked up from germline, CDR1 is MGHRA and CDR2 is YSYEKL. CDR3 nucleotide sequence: TGCGCCAGCAGCCAGTCGAGCGGGGGGGCGAGGACCGGGGAGCTGTTTTTT. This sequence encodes CASSQSSGGARTGELFF.

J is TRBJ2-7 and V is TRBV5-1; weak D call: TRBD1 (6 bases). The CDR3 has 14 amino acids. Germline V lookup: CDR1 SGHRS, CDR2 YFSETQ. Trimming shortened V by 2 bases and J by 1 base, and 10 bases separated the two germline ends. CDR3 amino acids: CASSFDRRSYEQYF. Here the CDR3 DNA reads TGCGCCAGCAGCTTTGACAGGCGTTCCTACGAGCAGTACTTC.

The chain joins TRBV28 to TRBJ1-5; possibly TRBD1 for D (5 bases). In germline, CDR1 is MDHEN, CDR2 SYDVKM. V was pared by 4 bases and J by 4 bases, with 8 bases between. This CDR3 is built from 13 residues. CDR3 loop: CASSWGINQPQHF. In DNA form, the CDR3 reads TGTGCCAGCAGTTGGGGGATAAATCAGCCCCAGCATTTT.

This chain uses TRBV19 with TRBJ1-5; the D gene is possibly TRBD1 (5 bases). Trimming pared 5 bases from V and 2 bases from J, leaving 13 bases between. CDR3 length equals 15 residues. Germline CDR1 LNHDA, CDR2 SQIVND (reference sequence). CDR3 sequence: CASSDTGPGNQPQHF. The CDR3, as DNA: TGTGCCAGTAGTGATACGGGGCCTGGCAATCAGCCCCAGCATTTT.

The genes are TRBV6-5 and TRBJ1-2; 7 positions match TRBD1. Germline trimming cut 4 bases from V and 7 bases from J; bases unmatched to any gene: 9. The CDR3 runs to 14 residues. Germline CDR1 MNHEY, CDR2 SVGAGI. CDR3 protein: CASSSPDRVTGYTF. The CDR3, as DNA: TGTGCCAGCAGTTCCCCCGACAGGGTTACTGGCTACACCTTC.

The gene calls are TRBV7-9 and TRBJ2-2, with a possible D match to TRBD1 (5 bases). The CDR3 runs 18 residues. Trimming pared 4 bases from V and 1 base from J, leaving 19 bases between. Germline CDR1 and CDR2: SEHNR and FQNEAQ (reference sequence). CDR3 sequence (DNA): TGTGCCAGCAGCTCAACATTTACAGCCACAGGGAACACCGGGGAGCTGTTTTTT. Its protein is CASSSTFTATGNTGELFF. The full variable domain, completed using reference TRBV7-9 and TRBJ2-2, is DTGVSQNPRHKITKRGQNVTFRCDPISEHNRLYWYRQTLGQGPEFLTYFQNEAQLEKSRLLSDRFSAERPKGSFSTLEIQRTEQGDSAMYLCASSSTFTATGNTGELFFGEGSRLTVL.

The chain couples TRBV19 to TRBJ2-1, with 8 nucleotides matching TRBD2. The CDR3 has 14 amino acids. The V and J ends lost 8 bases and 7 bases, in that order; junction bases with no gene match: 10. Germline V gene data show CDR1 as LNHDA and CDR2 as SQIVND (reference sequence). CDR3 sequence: CASREGPAGNEQFF. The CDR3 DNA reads TGTGCCAGTCGGGAGGGGCCTGCTGGGAATGAGCAGTTCTTC.

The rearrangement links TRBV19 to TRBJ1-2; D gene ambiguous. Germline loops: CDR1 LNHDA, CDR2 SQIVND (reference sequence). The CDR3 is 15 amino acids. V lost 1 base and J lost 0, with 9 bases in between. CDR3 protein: CASSIVAEANYGYTF. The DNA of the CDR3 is TGTGCCAGTAGTATAGTGGCTGAAGCTAACTATGGCTACACCTTC.

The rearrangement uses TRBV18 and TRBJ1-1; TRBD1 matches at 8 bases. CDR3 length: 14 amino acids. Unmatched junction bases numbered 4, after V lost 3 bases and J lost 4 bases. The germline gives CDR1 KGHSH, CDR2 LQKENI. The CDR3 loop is CASSPDRVITEAFF. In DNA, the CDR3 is TGTGCCAGCTCACCGGACAGGGTTATCACTGAAGCTTTCTTT.

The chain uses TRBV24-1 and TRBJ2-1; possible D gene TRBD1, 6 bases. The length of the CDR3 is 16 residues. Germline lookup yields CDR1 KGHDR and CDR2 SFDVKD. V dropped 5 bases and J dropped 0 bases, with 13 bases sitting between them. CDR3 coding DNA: TGTGCCACCAGTGGTTCGGACAGTCGCTCCTACAATGAGCAGTTCTTC. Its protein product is CATSGSDSRSYNEQFF.

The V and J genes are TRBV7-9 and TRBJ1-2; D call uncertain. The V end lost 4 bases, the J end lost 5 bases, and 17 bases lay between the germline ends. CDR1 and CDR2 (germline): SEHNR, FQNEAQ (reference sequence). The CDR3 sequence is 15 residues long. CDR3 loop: CASSSSPIPMYGYTF. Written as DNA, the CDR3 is TGTGCCAGCAGCTCCAGCCCCATCCCTATGTATGGCTACACCTTC.